This T cell receptor beta chain came from a study of blood T cell repertoires in COVID-19. The V segment lost 5 bases and the J segment 3 bases; nucleotides outside the gene matches: 3. CDR1 is LNHDA, CDR2 SQIVND, per germline (reference sequence). There are 14 residues in the CDR3. The repertoire was sequenced with immunoSEQ multiplex PCR; TCRdb's copy has only in-frame clones and lacks some. Seen here are approximately 240,000 clones, approximately 86% observed once, and the top ten hold about 5.3%. This clone was found once. The chain couples TRBV19 to TRBJ2-7; 11 nucleotides agree with TRBD1. The sequenced sample consisted of peripheral blood. This TCR was sampled from a woman of 80 years or more with active or convalescent COVID-19. The CDR3 DNA follows: TGTGCCAGTAGTTCCGGGACAGGGGGCTACGAGCAGTACTTC. This codes for CASSSGTGGYEQYF.